The entry below describes one T cell receptor beta chain. Its antigen remains unidentified. Measured with immunoSEQ multiplex PCR; TCRdb has only the in-frame clones, and not every one. The sample consists of fewer than 90,000 clones, around 83% of them appearing once. The data are from a study of T cell responses to AZD1222 COVID-19 vaccine. Study-wide points: Increases in Spike-specific TCR breadth and depth were seen after two AZD1222 doses. Donors in the cohort were predominantly white British and more often female, and clonal diversity was possibly underestimated. Repertoires were obtained solely post-peak T cell response. Of spike-specific TCRs, nearly half reportedly target regions left unmutated in variants.

CDR3 length equals 14 residues. V lost 6 bases, J lost 6 bases, and 15 bases lay in between. CDR1 and CDR2 from the germline V gene are ENHRY and SYGVKD. This chain joins TRBV10-3 and TRBJ2-1; TRBD1 is a possible D gene (8 bases). The source is an adult who received the AZD1222 COVID-19 vaccine. The specimen was peripheral blood, collected 28 days after the second AZD1222 dose. CDR3 residues: CAISQQGGGNEQFF. For the CDR3, the DNA is TGTGCCATCAGCCAACAGGGGGGGGGCAATGAGCAGTTCTTC.